Listed below are T cell receptor beta chains from one sample, sequenced in a study of cytomegalovirus exposure and HLA in healthy donors. Repertoires were generated with immunoSEQ multiplex PCR, while TCRdb's copy carries only in-frame clones and drops some. This repertoire shows 150,000 to 200,000 clones, more than 65% found once; its top ten account for about 2%. The sequenced material came from PBMCs. The receptors here all came from a woman in her thirties in good health and CMV-seronegative. Both conserved end residues are part of each CDR3. Fields, in order: CDR3 protein, CDR3 DNA, V gene, D gene, CDR3 length, clone size, J gene. D genes are given only for firm matches. Clone size, where shown, is once, few, many, or a class for clones that have expanded.

CASSYSIGQGGGYTF,TGTGCCAGCAGTTACTCGATTGGACAGGGGGGCGGCTACACCTTC,TRBV6-5,TRBD1,15,-,TRBJ1-2
CASSPHPGTGAYEQYF,TGTGCCAGCAGCCCCCACCCCGGGACAGGAGCCTACGAGCAGTACTTC,TRBV9,TRBD1,16,-,TRBJ2-7
CASGSSGRAAYEQYF,TGTGCCTCCGGAAGTAGCGGGAGGGCTGCCTACGAGCAGTACTTC,TRBV6-6,TRBD2,15,-,TRBJ2-7
CASSLRGQTNEKLFF,TGTGCCAGCAGCTTGAGGGGACAGACTAATGAAAAACTGTTTTTT,TRBV11-2,TRBD1,15,few,TRBJ1-4
CAWSVQAYGSFF,TGTGCCTGGAGTGTACAGGCTTATGGCTCGTTCTTC,TRBV30,-,12,-,TRBJ2-1
CASRSGVWGNQPQHF,TGTGCCAGCAGGTCGGGGGTTTGGGGCAATCAGCCCCAGCATTTT,TRBV27,-,15,-,TRBJ1-5
CASSLAGSGNTIYF,TGTGCCAGCAGCTTGGCGGGGTCTGGAAACACCATATATTTT,TRBV5-4,-,14,few,TRBJ1-3
CASSLGSADRTYGYTF,TGTGCCAGCAGCTTGGGGTCCGCCGACAGGACCTATGGCTACACCTTC,TRBV11-1,-,16,-,TRBJ1-2
CASSLGQGRVRNSPLHF,TGTGCCAGCAGCTTGGGACAGGGTCGGGTGCGGAATTCACCCCTCCACTTT,TRBV5-6,TRBD1,17,-,TRBJ1-6
CASSLRYLMDRDGYTF,TGTGCCAGCAGCTTAAGGTATCTAATGGACAGGGATGGCTACACCTTC,TRBV7-8,TRBD1,16,-,TRBJ1-2
CASSTAGTGVSYTF,TGTGCCAGCAGTACCGCCGGGACAGGGGTGAGCTACACCTTC,TRBV6-5,TRBD1,14,once,TRBJ1-2
CASSIRGQGSTGELFF,TGTGCCAGTAGTATAAGGGGACAGGGATCGACCGGGGAGCTGTTTTTT,TRBV19,TRBD1,16,-,TRBJ2-2
CASSSTVGVNTEAFF,TGTGCCAGCAGCTCGACAGTTGGGGTAAACACTGAAGCTTTCTTT,TRBV7-9,-,15,-,TRBJ1-1
CASGPGPARGGYTF,TGTGCCAGCGGGCCGGGCCCCGCTCGGGGGGGCTACACCTTC,TRBV27,-,14,-,TRBJ1-2
CASSSGGRGRSGELFF,TGTGCCAGCAGCTCGGGGGGGAGAGGGCGGTCCGGGGAGCTGTTTTTT,TRBV7-2,TRBD2,16,-,TRBJ2-2
CASSDMGRGAVTDTQYF,TGTGCCAGCAGTGATATGGGGCGGGGGGCCGTCACAGATACGCAGTATTTT,TRBV2,TRBD2,17,-,TRBJ2-3
CASSYGQNYGYTF,TGTGCCAGCAGTTACGGGCAGAACTATGGCTACACCTTC,TRBV6-5,-,13,-,TRBJ1-2
CASSLVNRGRGLHNYGYTF,TGTGCCAGCAGCTTAGTCAACCGGGGACGGGGACTCCATAACTATGGCTACACCTTC,TRBV11-2,-,19,once,TRBJ1-2
CASSYSAGSYEQYF,TGTGCCAGCAGTTACTCGGCAGGGTCCTACGAGCAGTACTTC,TRBV6-5,-,14,-,TRBJ2-7
CASSALAGVTFGNEQFF,TGTGCCAGCAGCGCCTTAGCGGGAGTTACATTCGGCAATGAGCAGTTCTTC,TRBV9,TRBD2,17,-,TRBJ2-1
CASSLGTGGEKLFF,TGTGCCAGCAGCCTAGGGACAGGGGGCGAAAAACTGTTTTTT,TRBV7-9,TRBD1,14,few,TRBJ1-4
CSASREGEQYF,TGCAGTGCTAGCAGGGAGGGCGAGCAGTACTTC,TRBV20-1,TRBD2,11,once,TRBJ2-7
CASSTGTSVHEQFF,TGTGCCAGCAGCACCGGGACTAGCGTCCATGAGCAGTTCTTC,TRBV6-4,TRBD2,14,-,TRBJ2-1
CATRTAVMSGGNTDTQYF,TGTGCCACTCGGACAGCCGTGATGAGCGGGGGGAACACAGATACGCAGTATTTT,TRBV5-4,TRBD2,18,-,TRBJ2-3
CASSQLVGGEAFF,TGCGCCAGCAGTCAATTAGTAGGAGGTGAAGCTTTCTTT,TRBV23-1,-,13,-,TRBJ1-1
CASNRLSTDTQYF,TGTGCCAGCAACCGACTAAGCACAGATACGCAGTATTTT,TRBV7-8,-,13,-,TRBJ2-3
CASSVGQNTGELFF,TGTGCCAGCAGTGTAGGACAAAACACCGGGGAGCTGTTTTTT,TRBV2,-,14,-,TRBJ2-2